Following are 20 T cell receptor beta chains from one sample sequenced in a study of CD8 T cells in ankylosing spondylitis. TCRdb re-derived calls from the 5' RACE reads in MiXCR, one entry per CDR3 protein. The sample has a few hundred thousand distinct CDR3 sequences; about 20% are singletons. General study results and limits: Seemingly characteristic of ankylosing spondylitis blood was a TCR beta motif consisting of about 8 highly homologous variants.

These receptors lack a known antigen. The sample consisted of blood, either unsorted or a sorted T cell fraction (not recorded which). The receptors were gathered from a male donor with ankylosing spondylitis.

CDR3 sequence: CATSREWVGEQYF. In nucleotides, the CDR3 is TGTGCCACCAGCAGAGAGTGGGTTGGCGAGCAGTACTTC. The chain links TRBV15 to TRBJ2-7, with D unresolved. Trimming took off 0 bases at V and 6 bases at J, with 9 bases between the two ends. This CDR3 comprises 13 residues. Germline-derived CDR1 and CDR2 are LNHNV and YYDKDF (reference sequence).

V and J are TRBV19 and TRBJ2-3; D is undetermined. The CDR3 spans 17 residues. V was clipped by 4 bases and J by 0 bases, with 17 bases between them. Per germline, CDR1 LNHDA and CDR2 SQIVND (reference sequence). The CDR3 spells CASSKRQSPFSTDTQYF. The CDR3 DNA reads TGTGCCAGTAGTAAGAGGCAGTCGCCCTTTAGCACAGATACGCAGTATTTT.

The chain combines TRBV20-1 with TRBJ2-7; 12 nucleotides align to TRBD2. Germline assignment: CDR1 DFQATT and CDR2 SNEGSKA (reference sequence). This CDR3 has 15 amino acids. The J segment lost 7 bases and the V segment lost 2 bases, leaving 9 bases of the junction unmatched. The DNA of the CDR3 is TGCAGTGCTAGACGGAGACTAGCGGGAGCGAATGAGCAGTACTTC. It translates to CSARRRLAGANEQYF.

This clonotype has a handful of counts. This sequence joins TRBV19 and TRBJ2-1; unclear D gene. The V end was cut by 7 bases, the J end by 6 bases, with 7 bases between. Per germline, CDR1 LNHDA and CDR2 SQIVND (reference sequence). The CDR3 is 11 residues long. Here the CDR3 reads CASTWVNEQFF. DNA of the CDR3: TGTGCCAGTACATGGGTCAATGAGCAGTTCTTC.

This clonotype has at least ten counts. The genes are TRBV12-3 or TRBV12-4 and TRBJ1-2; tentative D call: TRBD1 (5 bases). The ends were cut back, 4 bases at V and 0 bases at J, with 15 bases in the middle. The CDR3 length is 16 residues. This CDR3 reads CASSSIQGTANYGYTF. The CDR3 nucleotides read TGTGCCAGCAGTTCAATCCAGGGTACGGCTAACTATGGCTACACCTTC.

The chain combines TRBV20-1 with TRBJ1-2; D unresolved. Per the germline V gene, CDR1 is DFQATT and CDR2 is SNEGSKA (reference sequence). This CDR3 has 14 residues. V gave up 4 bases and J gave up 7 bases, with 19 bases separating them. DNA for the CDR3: TGCAGTGCTAAGTTGGGTCCCCGGGGTTTTGGCTACACCTTC. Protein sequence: CSAKLGPRGFGYTF.

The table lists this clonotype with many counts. The CDR3 loop reads CASSGRGGADTGELFF. The CDR3 DNA sequence: TGTGCCAGCAGCGGACGCGGTGGGGCCGACACCGGGGAGCTGTTTTTT. The chain is built from TRBV5-5 and TRBJ2-2; TRBD1 might be the D (5 bases). Deletions cut 4 bases from V and 3 bases from J, with 16 bases between. The CDR3 is made up of 16 amino acids. Germline V gene data show CDR1 as SGHKS and CDR2 as YYEKEE (reference sequence).

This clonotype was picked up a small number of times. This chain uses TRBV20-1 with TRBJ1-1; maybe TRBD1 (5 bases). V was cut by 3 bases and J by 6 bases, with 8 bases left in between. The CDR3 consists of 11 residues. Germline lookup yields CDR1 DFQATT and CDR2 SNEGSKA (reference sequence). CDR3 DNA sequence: TGCAGTGCTAGGACAGACCCTGAAGCTTTCTTT. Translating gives CSARTDPEAFF.

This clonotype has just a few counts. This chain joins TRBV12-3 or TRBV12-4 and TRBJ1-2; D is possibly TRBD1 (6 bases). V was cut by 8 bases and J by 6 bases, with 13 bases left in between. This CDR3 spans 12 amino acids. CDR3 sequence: CASGFNRDGYTF. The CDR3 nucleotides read TGTGCCAGCGGATTCAACAGGGATGGCTACACCTTC.

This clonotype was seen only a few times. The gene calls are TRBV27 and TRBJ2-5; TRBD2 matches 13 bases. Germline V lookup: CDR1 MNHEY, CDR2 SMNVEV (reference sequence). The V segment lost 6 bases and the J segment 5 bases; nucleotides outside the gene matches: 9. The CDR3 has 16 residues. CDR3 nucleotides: TGTGCCAGCAGCTCCCCGGGACTAGCGGGACGTGAGACCCAGTACTTC. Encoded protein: CASSSPGLAGRETQYF.

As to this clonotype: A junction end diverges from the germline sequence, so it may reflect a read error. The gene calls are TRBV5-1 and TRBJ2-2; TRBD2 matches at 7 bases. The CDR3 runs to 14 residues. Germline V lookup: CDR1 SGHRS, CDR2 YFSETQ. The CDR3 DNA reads TGCGCCAGCAGCATCGAGGGAGGGCCCGGGGAGCTGGTTTTT. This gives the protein CASSIEGGPGELVF.

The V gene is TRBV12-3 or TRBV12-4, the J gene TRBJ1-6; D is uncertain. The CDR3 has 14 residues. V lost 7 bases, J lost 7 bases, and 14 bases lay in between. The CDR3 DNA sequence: TGTGCCAGCACCCCAGACGGACGGAATTCACCCCTCCACTTT. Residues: CASTPDGRNSPLHF.

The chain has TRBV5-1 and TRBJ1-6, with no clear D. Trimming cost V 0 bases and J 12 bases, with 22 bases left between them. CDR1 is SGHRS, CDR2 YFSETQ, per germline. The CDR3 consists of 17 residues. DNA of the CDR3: TGCGCCAGCAGCTTGGACGGTGCCGGGCAACTCAGCGTACCCCTCCACTTT. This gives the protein CASSLDGAGQLSVPLHF.

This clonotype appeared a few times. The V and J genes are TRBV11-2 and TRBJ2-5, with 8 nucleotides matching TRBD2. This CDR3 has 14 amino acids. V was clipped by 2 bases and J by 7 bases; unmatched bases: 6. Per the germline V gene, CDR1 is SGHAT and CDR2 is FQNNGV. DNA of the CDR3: TGTGCCAGCAGCTTAACGGGAGGGCCAGGGACCCAGTACTTC. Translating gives CASSLTGGPGTQYF.

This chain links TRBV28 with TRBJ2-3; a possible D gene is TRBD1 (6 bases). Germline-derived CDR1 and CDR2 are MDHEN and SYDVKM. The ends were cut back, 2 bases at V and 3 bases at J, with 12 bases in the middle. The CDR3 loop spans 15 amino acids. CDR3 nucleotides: TGTGCCAGCAGTTTAGGACAGAAAGAGACAGATACGCAGTATTTT. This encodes CASSLGQKETDTQYF. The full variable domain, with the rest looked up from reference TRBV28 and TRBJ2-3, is DVKVTQSSRYLVKRTGEKVFLECVQDMDHENMFWYRQDPGLGLRLIYFSYDVKMKEKGDIPEGYSVSREKKERFSLILESASTNQTSMYLCASSLGQKETDTQYFGPGTRLTVL.

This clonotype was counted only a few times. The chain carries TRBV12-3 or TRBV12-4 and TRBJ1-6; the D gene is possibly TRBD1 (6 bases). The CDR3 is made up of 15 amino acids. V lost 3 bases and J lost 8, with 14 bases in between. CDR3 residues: CASSLGGHWDSPLHF. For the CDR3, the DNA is TGTGCCAGCAGTTTGGGGGGCCACTGGGATTCACCCCTCCACTTT.

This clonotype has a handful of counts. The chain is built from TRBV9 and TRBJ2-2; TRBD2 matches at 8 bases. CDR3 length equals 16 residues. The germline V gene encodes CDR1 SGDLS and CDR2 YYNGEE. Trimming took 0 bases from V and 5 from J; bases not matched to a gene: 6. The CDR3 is CASSVASGSRTGELFF. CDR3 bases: TGTGCCAGCAGCGTAGCCAGCGGGAGTCGAACCGGGGAGCTGTTTTTT.

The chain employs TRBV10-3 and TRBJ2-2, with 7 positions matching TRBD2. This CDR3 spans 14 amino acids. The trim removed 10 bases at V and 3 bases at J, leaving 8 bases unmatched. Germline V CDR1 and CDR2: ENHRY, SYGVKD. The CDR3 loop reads CANAGVPDTGELFF. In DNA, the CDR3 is TGTGCCAACGCGGGAGTTCCGGACACCGGGGAGCTGTTTTTT.

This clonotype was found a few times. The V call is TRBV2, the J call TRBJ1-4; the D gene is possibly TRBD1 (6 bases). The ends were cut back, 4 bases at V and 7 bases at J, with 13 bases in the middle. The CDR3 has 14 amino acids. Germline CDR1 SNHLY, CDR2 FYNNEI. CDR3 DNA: TGTGCCAGCAGTGTGCGGGGGGCCGGTGAAAAACTGTTTTTT. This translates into CASSVRGAGEKLFF.

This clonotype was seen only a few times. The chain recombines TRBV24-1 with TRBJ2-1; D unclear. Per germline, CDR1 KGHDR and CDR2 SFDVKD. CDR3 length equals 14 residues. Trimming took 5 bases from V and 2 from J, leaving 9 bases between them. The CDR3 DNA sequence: TGTGCCACCAGTGGAAAATACCCCTACAATGAGCAGTTCTTC. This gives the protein CATSGKYPYNEQFF.